The 18 T cell receptor beta chains in this list originate from one sample, sequenced in a study of blood T cell repertoires in COVID-19. Method: immunoSEQ multiplex PCR; TCRdb's copy keeps in-frame clones and lacks some. This table has 140,000 or so clones, approximately 80% appearing once. Material: peripheral blood. The receptors were sampled from a human donor in a cohort sampled during active COVID-19.

The V gene is TRBV18, the J gene TRBJ2-3, with TRBD1 matching 8 bases. After removal of 4 bases from V and 2 bases from J, the junction contained 11 bases not matched to a gene. This CDR3 is 17 amino acids long. Germline CDR1 KGHSH, CDR2 LQKENI. CDR3 DNA: TGTGCCAGCTCACGGACCGGGACAGGCCTTAACACAGATACGCAGTATTTT. Translating gives CASSRTGTGLNTDTQYF.

This sequence joins TRBV5-1 and TRBJ2-7, with 15 bases identical to TRBD2. The CDR3 totals 16 residues. Germline V lookup: CDR1 SGHRS, CDR2 YFSETQ. The V gene end was trimmed by 2 bases and the J gene end by 6 bases; junction bases not matched to a gene: 6. The chain's CDR3 is CASSFSGTSGRSEQYF. The CDR3 coding sequence is TGCGCCAGCAGCTTCTCCGGGACTAGCGGGAGGAGCGAGCAGTACTTC.

V and J are TRBV2 and TRBJ1-4, with unresolved D. Trimming cost V 5 bases and J 0 bases, with 13 bases left between them. The CDR3 sequence is 16 residues long. Germline values: CDR1 SNHLY, CDR2 FYNNEI. The CDR3 DNA follows: TGTGCCAGCAGTCGAAGTGTCGGAGCAACTAATGAAAAACTGTTTTTT. Amino acids: CASSRSVGATNEKLFF.

As DNA, the CDR3 is TGTGCCAGCAGCGCTACGGACAGGACGAACACTGAAGCTTTCTTT. As protein: CASSATDRTNTEAFF. The rearrangement uses TRBV7-9 and TRBJ1-1, with TRBD1 matching 7 bases. The J segment lost 1 base and the V segment lost 5 bases, leaving 7 bases of the junction unmatched. The CDR3 has 15 amino acids. From germline, CDR1 is SEHNR and CDR2 FQNEAQ (reference sequence).

The V and J genes are TRBV7-7 and TRBJ2-5; 8 bases are shared with TRBD1. Germline V gives CDR1 SSHAT, CDR2 FNYEAQ (reference sequence). The CDR3 has 15 residues. With V trimmed by 1 base and J by 3 bases, 4 bases remained unmatched. CDR3 protein: CASSLGPTGEETQYF. The CDR3 bases are TGTGCCAGCAGCTTAGGCCCGACAGGGGAAGAGACCCAGTACTTC. Complete variable domain (other parts from reference TRBV7-7 and TRBJ2-5): GAGVSQSPRYKVTKRGQDVTLRCDPISSHATLYWYQQALGQGPEFLTYFNYEAQPDKSGLPSDRFSAERPEGSISTLTIQRTEQRDSAMYRCASSLGPTGEETQYFGPGTRLLVL.

The count of this clone is one. The chain has TRBV29-1 and TRBJ1-3, with 8 bases aligning to TRBD1. V lost 7 bases, J lost 7 bases, and 6 bases stayed unmatched. This CDR3 contains 12 residues. The germline gives CDR1 SQVTM, CDR2 ANQGSEA. CDR3 loop: CSAGQGRNTIYF. The DNA of the CDR3 is TGCAGCGCCGGACAGGGCCGGAACACCATATATTTT.

The chain combines TRBV6-4 with TRBJ2-2, with TRBD2 matching 10 bases. CDR1 and CDR2 (germline): MRHNA, SNTAGT. This CDR3 is built from 13 residues. V shed 8 bases, J shed 3 bases, and the junction held 0 bases outside the gene matches. In DNA form, the CDR3 reads TGTGCCAGCGGGACTAGCGACACCGGGGAGCTGTTTTTT. This gives the protein CASGTSDTGELFF.

This sequence joins TRBV18 and TRBJ1-2; maybe TRBD1 (5 bases). The V gene's germline CDR1 is KGHSH and CDR2 LQKENI. Deletions cut 2 bases from V and 8 bases from J, with 12 bases between. The CDR3 covers 13 residues. CDR3 amino acids: CASSPAGHHGYTF. The CDR3 nucleotides are TGTGCCAGCTCACCAGCAGGGCACCACGGCTACACCTTC. Full variable domain (rest looked up from reference TRBV18 and TRBJ1-2): NAGVMQNPRHLVRRRGQEARLRCSPMKGHSHVYWYRQLPEEGLKFMVYLQKENIIDESGMPKERFSAEFPKEGPSILRIQQVVRGDSAAYFCASSPAGHHGYTFGSGTRLTVV.

The chain employs TRBV4-2 and TRBJ2-1; 11 nucleotides line up with TRBD2. The length of the CDR3 is 17 residues. With 6 bases clipped from V and 7 bases from J, the junction kept 14 bases outside the gene matches. In germline, CDR1 is LGHNA, CDR2 YNFKEQ. The CDR3 DNA reads as TGTGCCAGCAGATCAAGTTGGGGACTAGCGGAGGGAAATGAGCAGTTCTTC. Its protein is CASRSSWGLAEGNEQFF.

This chain connects TRBV7-2 to TRBJ2-5, with 8 bases aligning to TRBD2. Germline values: CDR1 SGHTA, CDR2 FQGNSA. V shed 3 bases and J 4 bases; nucleotides not matched to a gene: 10. This CDR3 is built from 16 residues. CDR3 protein: CASSFFPSTSGETQYF. In DNA form, the CDR3 reads TGTGCCAGCAGCTTTTTTCCGTCCACTAGCGGAGAGACCCAGTACTTC. Supplemented by reference TRBV7-2 and TRBJ2-5, the full variable domain reads GAGVSQSPSNKVTEKGKDVELRCDPISGHTALYWYRQSLGQGLEFLIYFQGNSAPDKSGLPSDRFSAERTGGSVSTLTIQRTQQEDSAVYLCASSFFPSTSGETQYFGPGTRLLVL.

A single count supports this clone. The V call is TRBV5-6, the J call TRBJ1-4; 9 nucleotides line up with TRBD1. The CDR3 extends over 15 amino acids. Trimming took 3 bases from V and 6 from J; bases not matched to a gene: 6. Germline CDR1 is SGHDT and CDR2 is YYEEEE. In nucleotides, the CDR3 is TGTGCCAGCAGCTCCGGACAGGGGTCATATGAAAAACTGTTTTTT. This gives the protein CASSSGQGSYEKLFF.

The genes are TRBV2 and TRBJ1-6, with D unclear. The CDR3 length is 12 residues. The V end lost 6 bases, the J end lost 9 bases, and 9 bases lay between the germline ends. From germline, CDR1 is SNHLY and CDR2 FYNNEI. DNA of the CDR3: TGTGCCAGCAGAGACATGTCTTCACCCCTCCACTTT. Amino acid sequence: CASRDMSSPLHF.

This clone has a handful of counts. The V call is TRBV2, the J call TRBJ2-7, with 11 bases that match TRBD1. The CDR3 sequence is 14 residues long. Per the germline V gene, CDR1 is SNHLY and CDR2 is FYNNEI. The V gene end was trimmed by 5 bases and the J gene end by 6 bases; junction bases not matched to a gene: 6. The CDR3 region has the DNA TGTGCCAGCAGTCTACGGACAGGGGGCGGCGAGCAGTACTTC. Encoded protein: CASSLRTGGGEQYF.

V gene TRBV3-1 (or the pseudogene TRBV3-2) combines with J gene TRBJ1-1; TRBD1 agrees at 7 bases. CDR1 LGHDT and CDR2 YNNKEL come from the germline V gene (reference sequence). The CDR3 has 13 residues. Trimming at V came to 7 bases and at J to 4 bases, leaving 6 bases not matched to a gene. CDR3 nucleotide sequence: TGTGCCAGCACCCTCCAGGGGGGCACTGAAGCTTTCTTT. Protein: CASTLQGGTEAFF.

The J gene is TRBJ2-3, the V gene TRBV10-3; 11 nucleotides match TRBD2. The ends lost 6 bases at V and 1 base at J; junction bases unmatched: 3. Germline V CDR1 and CDR2: ENHRY, SYGVKD. This CDR3 spans 15 amino acids. The CDR3, as DNA: TGTGCCATCAGGGGTAGCGGGAGGGGCACAGATACGCAGTATTTT. This gives the protein CAIRGSGRGTDTQYF.

V is TRBV28 and J is TRBJ1-2; D is unresolved. CDR1 and CDR2 (germline): MDHEN, SYDVKM. The V end was cut by 4 bases, the J end by 4 bases, with 7 bases between. The length of the CDR3 is 12 residues. The CDR3 loop is CASSSGIYGYTF. The CDR3, as DNA: TGTGCCAGCAGTTCCGGGATCTATGGCTACACCTTC.

The CDR3 region is CASFAPGTGKGGYTF. The CDR3, as DNA: TGTGCCAGCTTTGCCCCCGGGACAGGGAAGGGTGGCTACACCTTC. The genes are TRBV6-5 and TRBJ1-2; 9 bases match TRBD1. Germline V lookup: CDR1 MNHEY, CDR2 SVGAGI. This CDR3 has 15 residues. Trimming at V came to 8 bases and at J to 7 bases, leaving 14 bases not matched to a gene.

The V gene is TRBV4-2, the J gene TRBJ2-7; TRBD2 aligns across 14 bases. Per germline, CDR1 LGHNA and CDR2 YNFKEQ. The CDR3 has 16 residues. J lost 5 bases, V lost 4 bases, and 7 bases had no gene match. CDR3 region: CASSPGLAGDRNEQYF. CDR3 nucleotides: TGTGCCAGCAGCCCGGGACTAGCGGGAGATCGGAACGAGCAGTACTTC.